This is a list of T cell receptor beta chains from one sample in a study of blood T cell repertoires in COVID-19. Some clones are missing from TCRdb's copy, which holds only in-frame ones; the method was immunoSEQ multiplex PCR. The sample contains about 53,000 clones, 90% to 95% of which appear only once. Sequencing was carried out using peripheral blood. Receptors were obtained from a human donor in a cohort sampled during active COVID-19. The CDR3 runs from the conserved cysteine through the conserved F or W. D genes are given only for firm matches. Where a row states a size, it is once, few, many or the class of an expanded clone; other rows omit it.

CDR3aa,CDR3nt,v_gene,d_gene,abundance,j_gene
CATSDSGTRRYEQYF,TGTGCCACCAGTGATTCCGGGACTAGGCGCTACGAGCAGTACTTC,TRBV24-1,TRBD2,NA,TRBJ2-7
CASSYSGLSSGNTIYF,TGTGCCAGCAGTTACTCTGGCCTCTCCTCTGGAAACACCATATATTTT,TRBV6-5,NA,NA,TRBJ1-3
CASSPQVLSQAFF,TGTGCCAGCAGCCCACAGGTTTTATCGCAAGCTTTCTTT,TRBV6-2/TRBV6-3,NA,NA,TRBJ1-1
CASSSGGWTSGRIINEQFF,TGTGCCAGCAGCTCCGGGGGGTGGACTAGCGGGCGTATCATCAATGAGCAGTTCTTC,TRBV5-5,TRBD2,NA,TRBJ2-1
CTISSPGTQYF,TGCACCATTTCTAGCCCAGGTACGCAGTATTTT,TRBV1,NA,NA,TRBJ2-3
CASSRTGQPNQPQHF,TGTGCCAGCAGTCGAACGGGACAGCCAAATCAGCCCCAGCATTTT,TRBV6-6,TRBD1,NA,TRBJ1-5
CASSPGTLSQGSYEQYF,TGTGCCAGCAGCCCCGGGACCCTCTCACAGGGCTCCTACGAGCAGTACTTC,TRBV14,NA,NA,TRBJ2-7
CASSPLQEGWTGNTIYF,TGTGCCAGCTCACCACTGCAGGAGGGATGGACTGGAAACACCATATATTTT,TRBV18,NA,once,TRBJ1-3
CASSEQTGASKHF,TGTGCCAGCAGTGAACAGACAGGGGCCTCTAAGCATTTT,TRBV2,TRBD1,NA,TRBJ1-5
CASTPFSGGSTDTQYF,TGTGCCAGCACCCCGTTTAGCGGGGGATCCACAGATACGCAGTATTTT,TRBV6-6,TRBD2,NA,TRBJ2-3
CATRQSSGNTIYF,TGTGCCACCCGACAGTCATCTGGAAACACCATATATTTT,TRBV15,NA,NA,TRBJ1-3
CASSMGQGGQPQHF,TGTGCCAGTAGTATGGGACAGGGAGGTCAGCCCCAGCATTTT,TRBV19,TRBD1,NA,TRBJ1-5
CATSPSGRAYPWDEQFF,TGTGCCACCAGTCCTAGCGGGAGGGCCTATCCTTGGGATGAGCAGTTCTTC,TRBV24-1,TRBD2,NA,TRBJ2-1
CASSTTSGRAQEQFF,TGTGCCAGCAGTACTACTAGCGGGAGGGCCCAGGAGCAGTTCTTC,TRBV6-5,TRBD2,NA,TRBJ2-1
CASSDSTGYGYTF,TGTGCCAGCAGTGACTCCACGGGCTATGGCTACACCTTC,TRBV6-4,NA,NA,TRBJ1-2
CASSYGLAFSTDTQYF,TGTGCCAGCAGTTACGGACTAGCGTTTAGCACAGATACGCAGTATTTT,TRBV27,TRBD2,NA,TRBJ2-3
CASAQARSSYNEQFF,TGTGCTAGCGCCCAAGCGAGAAGCTCCTACAATGAGCAGTTCTTC,TRBV12-5,NA,once,TRBJ2-1
CASSLSRVETQYF,TGTGCCAGCAGCTTAAGCAGGGTGGAGACCCAGTACTTC,TRBV11-3,NA,NA,TRBJ2-5
CSASLQNGDTQYF,TGCAGTGCTAGTCTGCAGAATGGAGATACGCAGTATTTT,TRBV20-1,NA,NA,TRBJ2-3
CASSLTSGRTFTYEQYF,TGTGCCAGTAGTCTGACTAGCGGAAGAACATTTACCTACGAGCAGTACTTC,TRBV19,TRBD2,NA,TRBJ2-7
CASSSRSSGGPYNEQFF,TGTGCCAGCAGCTCGAGGTCTTCCGGGGGGCCCTACAATGAGCAGTTCTTC,TRBV11-3,NA,NA,TRBJ2-1
CASSINLYNEQFF,TGTGCCAGCAGCATCAACCTATACAATGAGCAGTTCTTC,TRBV27,NA,NA,TRBJ2-1
CASYGGTSTDTQYF,TGTGCCAGCTACGGGGGGACAAGCACAGATACGCAGTATTTT,TRBV18,NA,NA,TRBJ2-3
CASSPLYEQYF,TGTGCCAGCAGTCCTCTCTACGAGCAGTACTTC,TRBV28,NA,NA,TRBJ2-7
CASSLGGQGVYGYTF,TGTGCCAGCAGCTTAGGGGGACAGGGAGTGTATGGCTACACCTTC,TRBV7-2,TRBD1,NA,TRBJ1-2
CASSSGTSGSPKFF,TGTGCCAGCAGCTCCGGGACTAGCGGGAGCCCGAAGTTCTTC,TRBV9,TRBD2,NA,TRBJ2-1
CASSLRQGADTGELFF,TGCGCCAGCAGCCTGCGACAGGGGGCTGACACCGGGGAGCTGTTTTTT,TRBV4-3,TRBD1,NA,TRBJ2-2
CASSQVPGGRTEAFF,TGCGCCAGCAGCCAAGTACCCGGAGGGAGAACTGAAGCTTTCTTT,TRBV4-1,NA,NA,TRBJ1-1
CALAGELGGSYEQYF,TGTGCCTTAGCGGGAGAACTTGGTGGGTCCTACGAGCAGTACTTC,TRBV30,TRBD2,few,TRBJ2-7
CASSQDRAGTQYF,TGTGCCAGCAGCCAAGACCGGGCGGGTACGCAGTATTTT,TRBV3-1/TRBV3-2,NA,NA,TRBJ2-3
CASSPKGLAGGQYNEQFF,TGCGCCAGCAGCCCGAAGGGACTAGCGGGGGGGCAGTACAATGAGCAGTTCTTC,TRBV5-1,TRBD2,NA,TRBJ2-1
CASSYYGQGLGANTGELFF,TGTGCCAGCAGTTACTATGGACAGGGGCTAGGGGCGAACACCGGGGAGCTGTTTTTT,TRBV6-2/TRBV6-3,TRBD1,NA,TRBJ2-2
CASSLYPFGGEGRGYTF,TGTGCCAGCAGTTTATACCCGTTCGGAGGCGAGGGTCGGGGCTACACCTTC,TRBV28,NA,NA,TRBJ1-2
CASSSYSYNEQFF,TGTGCCAGCAGTTCATACAGCTACAATGAGCAGTTCTTC,TRBV12-3/TRBV12-4,NA,NA,TRBJ2-1
CASSRGGRVSTGELFF,TGTGCCAGCAGCCGAGGGGGGAGGGTTAGCACCGGGGAGCTGTTTTTT,TRBV27,NA,NA,TRBJ2-2
CASSMRTGNTIYF,TGTGCCAGCAGCATGAGAACTGGAAACACCATATATTTT,TRBV5-5,NA,NA,TRBJ1-3
CASSRGTGTGASDGYTF,TGCGCCAGCAGCCGAGGAACCGGGACAGGGGCAAGTGATGGCTACACCTTC,TRBV4-1,TRBD1,NA,TRBJ1-2
CASSQGTGNTEAFF,TGTGCCAGCAGCCAAGGGACAGGGAACACTGAAGCTTTCTTT,TRBV3-1/TRBV3-2,TRBD1,NA,TRBJ1-1
CASSGGPGNTIYF,TGTGCCAGCAGTGGGGGCCCTGGAAACACCATATATTTT,TRBV2,NA,NA,TRBJ1-3
CASSETLAGYNEQYF,TGTGCCAGCAGTGAAACCCTAGCGGGATATAACGAGCAGTACTTC,TRBV25-1,TRBD2,NA,TRBJ2-7
CASSPRLAGASYNEQFF,TGCGCCAGCAGCCCTCGACTAGCGGGGGCTTCCTACAATGAGCAGTTCTTC,TRBV4-3,TRBD2,NA,TRBJ2-1
CASSTGTGRIAKNIQYF,TGTGCCAGTAGTACTGGGACAGGGCGTATAGCCAAAAACATTCAGTACTTC,TRBV19,TRBD1,NA,TRBJ2-4
CASSAQGQGQYEQYF,TGTGCCAGCAGCGCGCAAGGACAGGGCCAGTACGAGCAGTACTTC,TRBV9,TRBD1,NA,TRBJ2-7
CASSETRPGSSADTQYF,TGTGCCAGCAGTGAAACCCGCCCCGGAAGCAGCGCAGATACGCAGTATTTT,TRBV25-1,NA,NA,TRBJ2-3